This paragraph covers one T cell receptor beta chain sequence. This clonotype was counted only a few times. It lacks a known antigen. No much larger clone exists at a distance of one base, and base qualities are not known. Library construction relied on PCR. DNA from cultured CD4+ T cells underwent TCR sequencing with the Oncomine TCR Beta short-read assay at the Johns Hopkins FTIC core. The QIAamp micro DNA kit was used to extract genomic DNA from the cultured CD4+ T cells. Oncomine TCR Beta libraries from cultured CD4+ T cells were pooled using unique dual indexes and sequenced on an Illumina iSeq 100. The paper's data handling went like this. Non-productive sequences were filtered out, and CDR3s that did not start with C, did not end with F or W, or were shorter than 7 amino acids were discarded. Antigen-specific clonotypes were identified using the MANAFEST web application through comparison of peptide-stimulated wells with reference and other culture wells. Positive clones required FDR below 0.05, an odds ratio above 5, and productive frequency above 0.1% in at least two of three replicate wells. A clonotype was classed as cross-reactive if the clonotype showed significant expansion both in SARS-CoV-2 spike wells and in at least one common cold coronavirus spike condition. Using R version 3.6.1, CDR3 homology was evaluated through Levenshtein distances (stringdist) along with unrooted phylogenetic trees (ape). Starting from the raw public reads, TCRdb applied fastp trimming at Q25, assembled clones with MiXCR and retained in-frame beta chains. Rows matching on CDR3 protein sequence are summarized as one entry with the most common DNA and genes. TCRdb, not the authors, supplied the V and J calls. The sample table holds 10,000 to 15,000 distinct CDR3 sequences, of which around 47% were seen once. Approximately 25% of the sample goes to the ten largest clones.

The data belong to a study of vaccination and CD4 T cells after COVID-19 (dated by TCRdb to 2021 to 2024). Regarding the complete study: Convalescent patients had a positive SARS-CoV-2 result on nasal swab PCR, and of these patients, several had mild disease and one had severe disease. Post-vaccine blood samples were obtained a median of about 77 days after the second vaccine dose, with a range of about 12 to 241 days. Participants received two doses of either the Pfizer-BioNTech BNT162b2 vaccine (n=8) or the Moderna mRNA-1273 vaccine (n=2). Post-COVID blood samples from convalescent patients were collected a median of approximately 93 days after diagnosis, with a range of roughly 35 to 180 days. Overlapping spike peptide pools from SARS-CoV-2 and from the common cold coronaviruses HCoV-NL63, HCoV-OC43 and HCoV-229E were used as culture stimuli. In control cultures, a CEFX viral epitope pool was used as positive control, an HIV-1 Nef peptide pool was used as negative control, or no peptide was added. In ten to eleven COVID-19 convalescent patients and 4 infection-naive healthy vaccine recipients, the spike-specific CD4+ TCR repertoire before mRNA vaccination was compared with the repertoire after mRNA vaccination. Six males and four females were included in the convalescent cohort, with two Hispanic individuals, seven Caucasians, two Asians and one multiracial person represented.

The treatment or condition label, as the study defines it: 10-day PBMC culture with coronavirus spike peptide pools or control peptides (ViraFEST assay). To expand antigen-specific T cells with peptide pools and then pick out the expanded clonotypes through TCR sequencing, the study relied on the ViraFEST assay. The positive SARS-CoV-2 PCR tests of the convalescent patients were dated from March to December 2020, before the Alpha, Beta and Delta variants emerged in the United States. Each well held roughly 2.2 million PBMCs cultured in IMDM containing approximately 5% human AB serum and 10 IU/ml IL-2, with 8.5 to 10 ug/ml peptide pools added. On days 3 and 7, half of the culture medium was replaced with fresh IL-2-containing medium. CD4+ T cells were isolated after around 9 days of culture through negative selection using the EasySep CD4+ T cell isolation kit. PBMCs were separated from whole blood using Ficoll-Paque Plus gradient centrifugation and then either used fresh or cryopreserved at -140C. Culture conditions were generally each tested in triplicate wells.

From the germline V gene, CDR1 is SQVTM and CDR2 is ANQGSEA. Germline trimming amounts to 7 bases on V and 0 bases on J, with 5 as the count of junction bases outside the gene matches. The CDR3 holds 13 amino acids from the cysteine to the phenylalanine. CDR3 DNA is the only sequence kept; it has 39 bases, read in frame from the first base. General findings and caveats noted by the study authors: Relatively few convalescent patients were included in the study, and early timepoints after natural infection were not analyzed. In convalescent patients, a median approximately 83% of post-vaccine SARS-CoV-2-reactive clones were detected only after vaccination, and vaccine-specific priming was suggested by this finding. The median count of SARS-CoV-2-reactive clonotypes went up from under 25 after infection to around 38 after vaccination, although the change was not significant. Of the vaccine-specific clones in convalescent patients, 304 of 307, or nearly all, reacted only to SARS-CoV-2 spike and did not cross-react with common cold coronaviruses.

The sequence derives from a human donor who had recovered from COVID-19. The sequence joins TRBV29-1 to TRBJ2-7, with TRBD1 matching 8 junction bases. Sequenced: CD4+ T cells from blood, cultured in vitro. The CDR3 amino acid sequence is: CSANRGSSYEQYF. The nucleotide sequence reads as follows: TGCAGCGCTAACAGGGGGAGCTCCTACGAGCAGTACTTC.